Each of the 32 T cell receptor beta chains below was sequenced from the same sample in a study of cytomegalovirus exposure and HLA in healthy donors. Researchers ran the PCR with 60 Vbeta and 13 Jbeta primers. The repertoire was sequenced with immunoSEQ multiplex PCR; TCRdb's copy has only in-frame clones and lacks some. The top ten clones hold roughly 6.4% of a sample with 150,000 to 200,000 clones, over 70% of them seen once. Sequences were obtained from PBMCs. The receptor set was obtained from a woman between 40 and 50 years old in good health and CMV-seropositive.

This sequence joins TRBV5-6 and TRBJ1-5, with D uncertain. The CDR3 has 15 residues. Trimming stripped 0 bases from V and 6 bases from J, with 13 bases between. The germline V gene encodes CDR1 SGHDT and CDR2 YYEEEE. CDR3 in amino acids: CASSLAGASGQPQHF. The CDR3 coding sequence is TGTGCCAGCAGCTTGGCCGGTGCCTCAGGTCAGCCCCAGCATTTT. Using reference TRBV5-6 and TRBJ1-5 for the parts outside the CDR3, the full variable domain is DAGVTQSPTHLIKTRGQQVTLRCSPKSGHDTVSWYQQALGQGPQFIFQYYEEEERQRGNFPDRFSGHQFPNYSSELNVNALLLGDSALYLCASSLAGASGQPQHFGDGTRLSIL.

J is TRBJ1-1 and V is TRBV28, with 8 bases identical to TRBD1. CDR1 is MDHEN and CDR2 is SYDVKM in the germline V gene. This CDR3 is built from 14 residues. With V trimmed by 5 bases and J by 2 bases, 4 bases remained unmatched. The CDR3 loop reads CASSNTGGNTEAFF. DNA for the CDR3: TGTGCCAGCAGTAATACAGGGGGAAACACTGAAGCTTTCTTT.

The chain carries TRBV27 and TRBJ2-7; 8 bases agree with TRBD1. The V segment lost 3 bases and the J segment 9 bases; nucleotides outside the gene matches: 7. Germline assignment: CDR1 MNHEY and CDR2 SMNVEV (reference sequence). The CDR3 contains 13 residues. The DNA for the CDR3 is TGTGCCAGCAGTTTCGACAGGGGAGCACGGCAGTACTTC. Its translation is CASSFDRGARQYF.

This clone was seen a few times. The chain couples TRBV6-1 to TRBJ1-2; D gene uncertain. The germline gives CDR1 MNHNS, CDR2 SASEGT. The CDR3 has 12 amino acids. Trimming took 2 bases from V and 7 from J, leaving 8 bases between them. The CDR3 here is CASSELLTGYTF. The DNA of the CDR3 is TGTGCCAGCAGTGAACTACTAACTGGCTACACCTTC.

The V gene is TRBV6-5, the J gene TRBJ2-1, with 9 bases aligning to TRBD1. After removal of 8 bases from V and 2 bases from J, the junction contained 1 base not matched to a gene. The length of the CDR3 is 13 residues. CDR1 MNHEY and CDR2 SVGAGI come from the germline V gene. The CDR3 nucleotides are TGTGCCAGCGACAGGGGGACCTACAATGAGCAGTTCTTC. Residues: CASDRGTYNEQFF.

This rearrangement joins TRBV5-4 to TRBJ2-7; D is possibly TRBD2 (6 bases). CDR1 is SGHNT, CDR2 YYREEE, per germline (reference sequence). Trimming left V 0 bases short and J 5 bases short, with 12 bases between. The CDR3 is made up of 14 amino acids. CDR3 bases: TGTGCCAGCAGCTTGGGGGGGGATTGGGACGAGCAGTACTTC. Translation gives CASSLGGDWDEQYF.

The chain joins TRBV9 to TRBJ2-1; D gene ambiguous. CDR3 length: 15 residues. The V end lost 1 base, the J end lost 6 bases, and 14 bases lay between the germline ends. Germline-derived CDR1 and CDR2 are SGDLS and YYNGEE. The CDR3 sequence is CASSVISVSSNEQFF. The CDR3 DNA reads as TGTGCCAGCAGCGTAATTTCTGTTAGCAGCAATGAGCAGTTCTTC.

The rearrangement uses TRBV5-1 and TRBJ2-3; 7 nucleotides line up with TRBD1. Unmatched junction bases numbered 7, after V lost 7 bases and J lost 2 bases. The germline V gene encodes CDR1 SGHRS and CDR2 YFSETQ. The CDR3 covers 14 residues. The CDR3, as DNA: TGCGCCAGCTCCCAAGGGGGCCCCACAGATACGCAGTATTTT. As protein: CASSQGGPTDTQYF.

The table lists this clone with a count of one. This chain connects TRBV29-1 to TRBJ2-7; 8 bases agree with TRBD1. The CDR3 is made up of 13 amino acids. V shed 5 bases and J 6 bases; nucleotides not matched to a gene: 9. Per germline, CDR1 SQVTM and CDR2 ANQGSEA. CDR3 nucleotides: TGCAGCGTTCTCCGGGACAGGCCTCTCGAGCAGTACTTC. Translated: CSVLRDRPLEQYF.

The chain links TRBV5-4 to TRBJ1-1, with 8 bases fitting TRBD1. This CDR3 is 15 amino acids long. Germline-derived CDR1 and CDR2 are SGHNT and YYREEE (reference sequence). The J segment lost 5 bases and the V segment lost 4 bases, leaving 10 bases of the junction unmatched. This CDR3 reads CASSIPQGVGTEAFF. DNA of the CDR3: TGTGCCAGCAGCATACCACAGGGGGTGGGGACTGAAGCTTTCTTT.

The V and J genes are TRBV5-1 and TRBJ2-1; 8 bases line up with TRBD2. CDR1 and CDR2 (germline): SGHRS, YFSETQ. The CDR3 loop spans 15 amino acids. V gave up 0 bases and J gave up 3 bases; unmatched junction bases: 2. CDR3: CASSLDTSGYNEQFF. The CDR3 DNA sequence: TGCGCCAGCAGCTTGGATACTAGCGGCTACAATGAGCAGTTCTTC.

For this clone: Mismatch with germline at one junction end may stem from a read error. The V gene is TRBV7-6, the J gene TRBJ1-5, with 9 bases that match TRBD1. CDR1 is SGHVS, CDR2 FNYEAQ, per germline. The CDR3 runs 17 residues. Here the CDR3 DNA reads TGTGTCAGCACCGAGTCCGAACAGGGGGCGCGGGGTCAGCCCCAGCATTTT. It yields the protein CVSTESEQGARGQPQHF.

Details on this clone: The junction departs from germline at one end; a sequencing error may be responsible. The DNA of the CDR3 is TGTGCCACCAGTTGGACAGGGGGCGTGAGCACTGAAGCTTTCTTT. Encoded protein: CATSWTGGVSTEAFF. The rearrangement joins TRBV6-6 to TRBJ1-1, with 11 bases fitting TRBD1. Germline V gene lookup returns CDR1 MNHNY and CDR2 SVGAGI (reference sequence). CDR3 size: 15 residues.

This clone has just a few counts. The chain employs TRBV6-4 and TRBJ2-7; 7 positions agree with TRBD1. Germline V gene data show CDR1 as MRHNA and CDR2 as SNTAGT. The ends lost 6 bases at V and 0 bases at J; junction bases unmatched: 8. The CDR3 spans 15 residues. Here the CDR3 DNA reads TGTGCCAGCAGGAAGGAGGACAGGAGCTCCTACGAGCAGTACTTC. Its protein product is CASRKEDRSSYEQYF.

This chain connects TRBV6-6 to TRBJ2-4, with TRBD2 as a possible D gene (6 bases). V was cut by 7 bases and J by 8 bases, with 15 bases left in between. From germline, CDR1 is MNHNY and CDR2 SVGAGI (reference sequence). CDR3 length equals 13 residues. The CDR3 protein is CASIRGGEDIQYF. The CDR3 DNA follows: TGTGCCAGCATAAGGGGAGGAGAGGACATTCAGTACTTC.

The chain employs TRBV5-1 and TRBJ2-1, with 8 bases identical to TRBD2. V trimming: 2 bases; J trimming: 9 bases; junction bases outside the gene matches: 10. This CDR3 has 15 amino acids. Germline V lookup: CDR1 SGHRS, CDR2 YFSETQ. Here the CDR3 reads CASSLPGTSGGEQFF. DNA of the CDR3: TGCGCCAGCAGCTTACCCGGGACTAGTGGAGGTGAGCAGTTCTTC. Combining the CDR3 with reference TRBV5-1 and TRBJ2-1 gives the whole variable domain KAGVTQTPRYLIKTRGQQVTLSCSPISGHRSVSWYQQTPGQGLQFLFEYFSETQRNKGNFPGRFSGRQFSNSRSEMNVSTLELGDSALYLCASSLPGTSGGEQFFGPGTRLTVL.

The chain recombines TRBV9 with TRBJ2-5; 8 bases match TRBD2. This CDR3 spans 15 amino acids. Per the germline V gene, CDR1 is SGDLS and CDR2 is YYNGEE. The trim removed 3 bases at V and 7 bases at J, leaving 11 bases unmatched. The CDR3 loop reads CASSEAGAATGTQYF. In DNA form, the CDR3 reads TGTGCCAGCAGCGAAGCGGGGGCGGCCACCGGGACCCAGTACTTC. Full variable domain (remainder filled in from reference TRBV9 and TRBJ2-5): DSGVTQTPKHLITATGQRVTLRCSPRSGDLSVYWYQQSLDQGLQFLIQYYNGEERAKGNILERFSAQQFPDLHSELNLSSLELGDSALYFCASSEAGAATGTQYFGPGTRLLVL.

The rearrangement joins TRBV19 to TRBJ2-5; perhaps TRBD1 as D (6 bases). V lost 6 bases, J lost 1 base, and 21 bases lay in between. The CDR3 contains 17 residues. Per germline, CDR1 LNHDA and CDR2 SQIVND (reference sequence). This chain's CDR3 is CASSLEGGGFFQETQYF. CDR3 in DNA: TGTGCCAGTAGCTTGGAAGGTGGGGGCTTTTTCCAAGAGACCCAGTACTTC.

This chain connects TRBV10-3 to TRBJ1-6, with unresolved D. V gave up 3 bases and J gave up 8 bases, with 11 bases separating them. In germline, CDR1 is ENHRY, CDR2 SYGVKD. The CDR3 spans 14 residues. CDR3 bases: TGTGCCATCAGTGACATGAGTGTTTATTCACCCCTCCACTTT. Its translation: CAISDMSVYSPLHF.

The chain carries TRBV5-4 and TRBJ1-2; D perhaps matches TRBD1 (5 bases). The CDR3 extends over 15 amino acids. V was cut by 7 bases and J by 4 bases, with 20 bases left in between. CDR1 and CDR2 (germline): SGHNT, YYREEE (reference sequence). CDR3 in amino acids: CASFRGAPRSYGYTF. CDR3 nucleotide sequence: TGTGCCAGCTTCCGCGGGGCCCCACGATCCTATGGCTACACCTTC.

The CDR3 bases are TGTGCCAGCAGTGTCGGTCTTACCTATGGCTACACCTTC. Its translation is CASSVGLTYGYTF. The rearrangement links TRBV25-1 to TRBJ1-2; the D is unclear. CDR1 and CDR2 from the germline V gene are MGHDK and SYGVNS. The V end lost 4 bases, the J end lost 4 bases, and 10 bases lay between the germline ends. The CDR3 consists of 13 residues.

The chain has TRBV30 and TRBJ2-1; D might be TRBD1 (6 bases). Trimming removed 0 bases from V and 10 bases from J, with 10 bases in between. Germline loops: CDR1 GTSNPN, CDR2 SVGIG (reference sequence). CDR3 length: 12 residues. The CDR3 protein is CAWSVGGGEQFF. Here the CDR3 DNA reads TGTGCCTGGAGTGTAGGTGGGGGCGAGCAGTTCTTC. Based on the CDR3 plus reference TRBV30 and TRBJ2-1, the full variable domain is SQTIHQWPATLVQPVGSPLSLECTVEGTSNPNLYWYRQAAGRGLQLLFYSVGIGQISSEVPQNLSASRPQDRQFILSSKKLLLSDSGFYLCAWSVGGGEQFFGPGTRLTVL.

The V call is TRBV4-3, the J call TRBJ1-2; D unresolved. Germline CDR1 and CDR2: LGHNA and YSLEER. CDR3 length: 14 residues. V gave up 0 bases and J gave up 8 bases, with 13 bases separating them. In DNA, the CDR3 is TGCGCCAGCAGCCAAGACGTTGGATTCAGGGGCTACACCTTC. This encodes CASSQDVGFRGYTF.

This clone is a singleton in its sample. V is TRBV5-3 and J is TRBJ2-5; TRBD2 matches 9 bases. TRBV5-3 is assigned to the ORF class and has an uncertain function. The CDR3 runs 17 residues. Unmatched junction bases numbered 13, after V lost 1 base and J lost 6 bases. The CDR3 DNA follows: TGTGCCAGAAGCTTGAATCGACGGGCGGGGGGGCCGAAGACCCAGTACTTC. Protein: CARSLNRRAGGPKTQYF.

The rearrangement links TRBV7-9 to TRBJ1-4; TRBD1 matches at 9 bases. The CDR3 sequence is 15 residues long. Losses at the gene ends were 3 bases for V and 10 bases for J; bases not matched to a gene: 9. Per germline, CDR1 SEHNR and CDR2 FQNEAQ (reference sequence). The CDR3 spells CASSLDTGGRGKLFF. In DNA, the CDR3 is TGTGCCAGCAGCTTGGATACAGGGGGCCGGGGAAAACTGTTTTTT. The variable domain in full, with the rest retrieved from reference TRBV7-9 and TRBJ1-4, is DTGVSQNPRHKITKRGQNVTFRCDPISEHNRLYWYRQTLGQGPEFLTYFQNEAQLEKSRLLSDRFSAERPKGSFSTLEIQRTEQGDSAMYLCASSLDTGGRGKLFFGSGTQLSVL.

This rearrangement joins TRBV10-3 to TRBJ1-5; 8 nucleotides match TRBD1. The CDR3 has 13 amino acids. CDR1 and CDR2 (germline): ENHRY, SYGVKD. With V trimmed by 6 bases and J by 9 bases, 7 bases remained unmatched. The CDR3 reads CAIRQDRDRPQHF. CDR3 bases: TGTGCCATCAGGCAGGACAGGGACCGGCCCCAGCATTTT.

As for this clone: At one of its ends the junction is not consistent with the germline gene, which may arise from a read error. This chain links TRBV2 with TRBJ2-6; a possible D gene is TRBD1 (5 bases). Germline V gene lookup returns CDR1 SNHLY and CDR2 FYNNEI. The CDR3 totals 13 residues. CDR3 bases: TGTGCCAGCCGGGTGGAAGGGGCCAACGGCCTGACTTTC. Protein product: CASRVEGANGLTF.

This sequence joins TRBV2 and TRBJ1-2, with D maybe TRBD1 (6 bases). The germline CDR1 and CDR2 sequences are SNHLY and FYNNEI. The CDR3 sequence is 13 residues long. V was clipped by 6 bases and J by 6 bases, with 14 bases between them. The CDR3 sequence is CASSTLQGNGYTF. As DNA, the CDR3 is TGTGCCAGCAGCACTTTACAGGGCAATGGCTACACCTTC.

This clone is a singleton in its sample. This rearrangement joins TRBV11-2 to TRBJ2-5; D gene unclear. Germline loops: CDR1 SGHAT, CDR2 FQNNGV. The V end was cut by 2 bases, the J end by 5 bases, with 3 bases between. The CDR3 is made up of 11 amino acids. Here the CDR3 reads CASSLRETQYF. CDR3 in DNA: TGTGCCAGCAGCTTACGGGAGACCCAGTACTTC.

A few counts support this clone. The rearrangement uses TRBV4-1 and TRBJ1-2, with 9 bases matching TRBD1. CDR1 MGHRA and CDR2 YSYEKL come from the germline V gene. This CDR3 comprises 14 residues. J gave up 5 bases and V 2 bases, and 3 bases lay outside the gene matches. The CDR3 DNA reads TGCGCCAGCAGCCAACCGGGACAGGGTTATGGCTACACCTTC. Its translation is CASSQPGQGYGYTF.

This clone came up once. The genes are TRBV4-1 and TRBJ2-5, with TRBD2 identical over 7 bases. V trimming: 1 base; J trimming: 1 base; junction bases outside the gene matches: 6. The germline V gene has CDR1 MGHRA and CDR2 YSYEKL. The CDR3 extends over 16 amino acids. DNA for the CDR3: TGCGCCAGCAGCCAAGGGGTGAGCGGGACCCAAGAGACCCAGTACTTC. Translating it yields CASSQGVSGTQETQYF.

The V and J genes are TRBV9 and TRBJ2-3; D is undetermined. The V gene lost 0 bases and the J gene lost 5 bases, with 10 bases spanning the gap. This CDR3 has 14 amino acids. The V gene's germline CDR1 is SGDLS and CDR2 YYNGEE. The CDR3 DNA reads TGTGCCAGCAGCGTAGCTCTCCGGGTAGATACGCAGTATTTT. It is translated as CASSVALRVDTQYF. Full variable domain (remainder filled in from reference TRBV9 and TRBJ2-3): DSGVTQTPKHLITATGQRVTLRCSPRSGDLSVYWYQQSLDQGLQFLIQYYNGEERAKGNILERFSAQQFPDLHSELNLSSLELGDSALYFCASSVALRVDTQYFGPGTRLTVL.